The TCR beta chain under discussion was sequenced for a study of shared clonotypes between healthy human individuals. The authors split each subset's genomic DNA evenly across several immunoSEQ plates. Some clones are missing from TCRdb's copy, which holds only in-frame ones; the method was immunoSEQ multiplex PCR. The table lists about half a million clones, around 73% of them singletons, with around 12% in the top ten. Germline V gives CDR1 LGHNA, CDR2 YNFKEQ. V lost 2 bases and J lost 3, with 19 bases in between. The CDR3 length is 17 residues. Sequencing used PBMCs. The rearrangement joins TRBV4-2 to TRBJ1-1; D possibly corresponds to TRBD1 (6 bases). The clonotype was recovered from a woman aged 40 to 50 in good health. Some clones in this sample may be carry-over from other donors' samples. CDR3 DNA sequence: TGTGCCAGCAGCCAATCTCTTTCGGGGGCTGGGGACACTGAAGCTTTCTTT. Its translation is CASSQSLSGAGDTEAFF.